This T cell receptor (beta chain) came from a study of blood T cell repertoires in COVID-19. This CDR3 has 16 residues. V was clipped by 2 bases and J by 5 bases; unmatched bases: 6. Germline CDR1 and CDR2: LNHNV and YYDKDF (reference sequence). Produced via immunoSEQ multiplex PCR; TCRdb's table is partial and in-frame only. This sample has approximately 210,000 clones; around 88% occur once, and the top ten carry more than 1.4%. Sample: peripheral blood. The chain uses TRBV15 and TRBJ2-3; TRBD2 aligns across 11 bases. The TCR originated in a man younger than 35 with active or convalescent COVID-19. The CDR3 sequence is CATSRRTSGSGDTQYF. Here the CDR3 DNA reads TGTGCCACCAGCAGACGCACTAGCGGGAGTGGAGATACGCAGTATTTT.